What follows are 21 T cell receptor beta chains derived from one specimen sequenced in a study of stem cell transplantation in POMP-related autoinflammatory disease. Assay used: immunoSEQ multiplex PCR; TCRdb lists only in-frame clones, some missing. The sample consists of about 11,000 clones, around nine tenths of them appearing once. General study results and limits: Patients with PRAID showed a restricted number of unique TRB V-J gene pairings. In patients with PRAID, every analyzed T-cell subset tended to show lower diversity and higher clonality.

These receptors have no known antigen. The sample here was CD8+ T cells from PBMCs, taken before stem cell transplantation. The receptors were sampled from a human donor with POMP-related autoinflammation and immune dysregulation (PRAID).

This chain uses TRBV2 with TRBJ2-3; D is tentatively TRBD1 or TRBD2 (5 bases each). This CDR3 comprises 17 residues. V was clipped by 2 bases and J by 4 bases, with 19 bases between them. Germline V lookup: CDR1 SNHLY, CDR2 FYNNEI. The chain's CDR3 is CASSEPEFGGGPDTQYF. CDR3 DNA sequence: TGTGCCAGCAGTGAACCAGAGTTCGGTGGGGGACCAGATACGCAGTATTTT.

The chain carries TRBV2 and TRBJ2-7; no firm D call. CDR3 size: 12 residues. The germline gives CDR1 SNHLY, CDR2 FYNNEI. V was trimmed by 6 bases and J by 3 bases, leaving 9 bases between them. As DNA, the CDR3 is TGTGCCAGCAGCGACTCTAACTACGAGCAGTACTTC. It encodes CASSDSNYEQYF.

The rearrangement joins TRBV2 to TRBJ1-2, with 8 bases fitting TRBD1. J gave up 6 bases and V 11 bases, and 5 bases lay outside the gene matches. Germline lookup yields CDR1 SNHLY and CDR2 FYNNEI. CDR3 length: 11 amino acids. The CDR3 spells CAGEQGDGYTF. The CDR3 DNA reads TGTGCCGGAGAACAGGGGGATGGCTACACCTTC. Full variable domain (outside the CDR3, taken from reference TRBV2 and TRBJ1-2): EPEVTQTPSHQVTQMGQEVILRCVPISNHLYFYWYRQILGQKVEFLVSFYNNEISEKSEIFDDQFSVERPDGSNFTLKIRSTKLEDSAMYFCAGEQGDGYTFGSGTRLTVV.

The chain carries TRBV7-9 and TRBJ1-5; D call uncertain. Trimming stripped 1 base from V and 4 bases from J, with 8 bases between. Germline V gene data show CDR1 as SEHNR and CDR2 as FQNEAQ (reference sequence). This CDR3 comprises 14 residues. In DNA form, the CDR3 reads TGTGCCAGCAGCTTAGAGACGGAGAATCAGCCCCAGCATTTT. Translation: CASSLETENQPQHF.

V gene TRBV29-1 combines with J gene TRBJ2-5; D possibly corresponds to TRBD2 (5 bases). CDR1 and CDR2 (germline): SQVTM, ANQGSEA. The V gene lost 1 base and the J gene lost 7 bases, with 19 bases spanning the gap. There are 15 residues in the CDR3. CDR3 bases: TGCAGCGTTGAAGGAGGGCCTACCCGCCAAAGGACCCAGTACTTC. Translating it yields CSVEGGPTRQRTQYF.

V usage is TRBV4-1 and J usage is TRBJ1-5, with D possibly matching TRBD1 (5 bases). Trimming removed 1 base at V and 0 bases at J, with 10 bases between. Germline V gene sequence: CDR1 MGHRA, CDR2 YSYEKL. The CDR3 covers 16 residues. This chain's CDR3 is CASSQVGQGSNQPQHF. CDR3 sequence (DNA): TGCGCCAGCAGCCAAGTGGGGCAGGGTAGCAATCAGCCCCAGCATTTT.

The rearrangement joins TRBV10-3 to TRBJ2-1, with 14 bases that match TRBD2. Germline CDR1 reads ENHRY; CDR2 reads SYGVKD. V lost 6 bases and J lost 8; bases outside the gene matches: 3. The CDR3 runs 14 residues. The CDR3 reads CAISPTSGGDEQFF. CDR3 DNA sequence: TGTGCCATCAGCCCGACTAGCGGGGGGGATGAGCAGTTCTTC.

The chain combines TRBV27 with TRBJ2-3; D uncertain. Germline V gene lookup returns CDR1 MNHEY and CDR2 SMNVEV (reference sequence). There are 11 residues in the CDR3. The V end lost 6 bases, the J end lost 8 bases, and 9 bases lay between the germline ends. The CDR3 is CASSLGGTQYF. The CDR3 region has the DNA TGTGCCAGCAGCCTGGGTGGTACGCAGTATTTT.

The chain uses TRBV7-9 and TRBJ1-2; the D gene is possibly TRBD1 (5 bases). This CDR3 is built from 14 residues. Trimming cost V 1 base and J 6 bases, with 12 bases left between them. Germline CDR1 is SEHNR and CDR2 is FQNEAQ (reference sequence). For the CDR3, the DNA is TGTGCCAGCAGCTTAGTTGGGGGGAGACATGGCTACACCTTC. It codes for CASSLVGGRHGYTF.

This clone occurred once. J is TRBJ2-7 and V is TRBV21-1; the table's D call, TRBD2, has no DNA check behind it. TRBV21-1 is termed a pseudogene. The CDR3 loop spans 14 amino acids. CDR3 bases: TGTGCCAGCAGCAAAAGCGGGCCCCCCTACGAGCAGTACTTC. It encodes CASSKSGPPYEQYF.

V and J are TRBV27 and TRBJ1-5; no firm D call. There are 14 residues in the CDR3. V was shortened by 5 bases and J by 0 bases, with 8 bases between the two germline ends. Looked up from germline, CDR1 is MNHEY and CDR2 is SMNVEV (reference sequence). CDR3 nucleotide sequence: TGTGCCAGCAGTCTGAGTGGTAGCAATCAGCCCCAGCATTTT. Protein product: CASSLSGSNQPQHF.

The rearrangement links TRBV9 to TRBJ1-2; 7 bases fit TRBD1. CDR1 and CDR2 from the germline V gene are SGDLS and YYNGEE. There are 16 residues in the CDR3. After removal of 2 bases from V and 10 bases from J, the junction contained 17 bases not matched to a gene. In DNA, the CDR3 is TGTGCCAGCAGCGTCTCTTCGGGGACAGCCCGCTTACCCTACACCTTC. Encoded protein: CASSVSSGTARLPYTF. Using reference TRBV9 and TRBJ1-2 for the parts outside the CDR3, the full variable domain is DSGVTQTPKHLITATGQRVTLRCSPRSGDLSVYWYQQSLDQGLQFLIQYYNGEERAKGNILERFSAQQFPDLHSELNLSSLELGDSALYFCASSVSSGTARLPYTFGSGTRLTVV.

The chain recombines TRBV7-2 with TRBJ2-1; D remains ambiguous. This CDR3 is built from 9 residues. Germline V CDR1 and CDR2: SGHTA, FQGNSA. Trimming took off 10 bases at V and 5 bases at J, with 3 bases between the two ends. The CDR3 DNA sequence: TGTGCCAACGACAATGAGCAGTTCTTC. Protein sequence: CANDNEQFF. The full variable domain, completed using reference TRBV7-2 and TRBJ2-1, is GAGVSQSPSNKVTEKGKDVELRCDPISGHTALYWYRQSLGQGLEFLIYFQGNSAPDKSGLPSDRFSAERTGGSVSTLTIQRTQQEDSAVYLCANDNEQFFGPGTRLTVL.

This clone was seen just once. The J gene is TRBJ2-2, the V gene TRBV6-5, with 8 bases lining up with TRBD2. CDR1 is MNHEY, CDR2 SVGAGI, per germline. The V and J ends lost 8 bases and 6 bases, in that order; junction bases with no gene match: 8. This CDR3 is built from 14 residues. In nucleotides, the CDR3 is TGTGCCAGCTCGGGGGGGCCGTACGCCGGGGAGCTGTTTTTT. Its protein is CASSGGPYAGELFF.

The chain has TRBV11-2 and TRBJ1-1; D not resolved. V dropped 1 base and J dropped 0 bases, with 15 bases sitting between them. Germline V gives CDR1 SGHAT, CDR2 FQNNGV. The CDR3 length is 17 residues. In DNA form, the CDR3 reads TGTGCCAGCAGCTTAGTAAGGATAGGAGGGCTGAACACTGAAGCTTTCTTT. Amino acid sequence: CASSLVRIGGLNTEAFF.

The V gene is TRBV27, the J gene TRBJ1-1, with no clear D. Germline V gene sequence: CDR1 MNHEY, CDR2 SMNVEV (reference sequence). The CDR3 covers 18 residues. V was trimmed by 0 bases and J by 0 bases, leaving 17 bases between them. For the CDR3, the DNA is TGTGCCAGCAGTTTATCGAGTCCCCCCCTCATAATGAACACTGAAGCTTTCTTT. It encodes CASSLSSPPLIMNTEAFF.

The V and J genes are TRBV27 and TRBJ1-1, with D tentatively TRBD1 (5 bases). The germline V gene encodes CDR1 MNHEY and CDR2 SMNVEV (reference sequence). V lost 3 bases and J lost 5, with 10 bases in between. This CDR3 is built from 13 residues. Here the CDR3 reads CASSFGAWTEAFF. CDR3 coding DNA: TGTGCCAGCAGTTTTGGGGCGTGGACTGAAGCTTTCTTT.

The J gene is TRBJ2-1, the V gene TRBV28; D is undetermined. Trimming pared 3 bases from V and 3 bases from J, leaving 15 bases between. In germline, CDR1 is MDHEN, CDR2 SYDVKM. This CDR3 comprises 16 residues. This chain's CDR3 is CASSFGEGRIYNEQFF. The CDR3 nucleotides are TGTGCCAGCAGTTTCGGCGAAGGAAGAATCTACAATGAGCAGTTCTTC.

This clone has a handful of counts. The chain's CDR3 is CASSRQARGEQYF. CDR3 nucleotides: TGCGCCAGCAGTAGACAGGCCCGGGGCGAGCAGTACTTC. The rearrangement uses TRBV10-1 and TRBJ2-7; perhaps TRBD1 as D (6 bases). CDR1 is WNHNN and CDR2 is SYGVQD in the germline V gene (reference sequence). V gave up 5 bases and J gave up 6 bases, with 14 bases separating them. The CDR3 is made up of 13 amino acids.

V gene TRBV7-9 combines with J gene TRBJ2-1; tentatively, D is TRBD2 (5 bases). V lost 5 bases and J lost 9, with 11 bases in between. The V gene's germline CDR1 is SEHNR and CDR2 FQNEAQ (reference sequence). The CDR3 extends over 12 amino acids. The CDR3 is CASSPGSLEQFF. The DNA of the CDR3 is TGTGCCAGCAGCCCGGGATCACTTGAGCAGTTCTTC.

This sequence joins TRBV14 and TRBJ2-7; 8 bases fit TRBD2. The CDR3 is 20 residues long. Germline V gene sequence: CDR1 SGHDN, CDR2 FVKESK. Trimming cost V 0 bases and J 2 bases; bases outside gene matches: 18. CDR3 amino acids: CASSQEAFSPSGRSPYEQYF. Here the CDR3 DNA reads TGTGCCAGCAGCCAAGAGGCCTTCTCCCCGAGCGGGAGAAGCCCCTACGAGCAGTACTTC.